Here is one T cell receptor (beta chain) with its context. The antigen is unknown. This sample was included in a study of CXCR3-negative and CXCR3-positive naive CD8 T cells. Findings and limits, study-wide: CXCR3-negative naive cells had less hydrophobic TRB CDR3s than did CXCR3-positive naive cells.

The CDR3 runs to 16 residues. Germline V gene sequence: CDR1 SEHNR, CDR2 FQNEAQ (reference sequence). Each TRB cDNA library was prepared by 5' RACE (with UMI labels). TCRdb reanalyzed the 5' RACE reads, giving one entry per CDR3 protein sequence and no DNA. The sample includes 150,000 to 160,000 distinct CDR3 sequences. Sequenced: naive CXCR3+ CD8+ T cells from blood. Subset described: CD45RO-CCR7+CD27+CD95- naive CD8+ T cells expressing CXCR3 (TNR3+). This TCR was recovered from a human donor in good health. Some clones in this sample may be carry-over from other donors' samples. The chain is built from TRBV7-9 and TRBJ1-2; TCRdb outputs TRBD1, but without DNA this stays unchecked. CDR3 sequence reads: CASSPRDRGLDYGYTF.